Listed below are T cell receptor beta chains from one sample, sequenced in a study of regulatory T cells in long-lasting Graves disease. TCRdb passed the multiplex PCR reads through MiXCR, listing each CDR3 protein once. In the table there are about 320,000 distinct CDR3 sequences, under 20% of which are singletons. Sequenced here: peripheral blood mononuclear cells (PBMCs), sampled at new diagnosis, from a patient treated with antithyroid drugs. The source of these receptors is a female donor with Graves disease. CDR3s include the opening cysteine and the closing phenylalanine or tryptophan. The order of the fields is V gene, clone size, D gene, J gene, CDR3 DNA, CDR3 protein. The D gene is left open where the match is weak. The size entry is marked missing in some rows and otherwise reads once, few, many or a size class.

v_gene: TRBV19
abundance: many
d_gene: TRBD1
j_gene: TRBJ2-3
CDR3nt: TGTGCCAGTAGTAGATACCGGGACAGGGGAACAGATACGCAGTATTTT
CDR3aa: CASSRYRDRGTDTQYF

v_gene: TRBV11-2
abundance: many
d_gene: NA
j_gene: TRBJ2-1
CDR3nt: TGTGCCAGCAGCTTAGATCTCGATGAGCAGTTCTTC
CDR3aa: CASSLDLDEQFF

v_gene: TRBV28
abundance: NA
d_gene: NA
j_gene: TRBJ2-7
CDR3nt: TGTGCCAGCAGACTCGGGGGTTCTTACGAGCAGTACTTC
CDR3aa: CASRLGGSYEQYF

v_gene: TRBV20-1
abundance: many
d_gene: TRBD2
j_gene: TRBJ2-3
CDR3nt: TGCAGTGCGCTAGCGGGAGCTGATACGCAGTATTTT
CDR3aa: CSALAGADTQYF

v_gene: TRBV9
abundance: once
d_gene: NA
j_gene: TRBJ2-3
CDR3nt: TGTGCCAGCAGCCATAGCGGCGTGGGCACAGATACGCAGTATTTT
CDR3aa: CASSHSGVGTDTQYF

v_gene: TRBV11-2
abundance: many
d_gene: TRBD2
j_gene: TRBJ2-2
CDR3nt: TGTGCCAGCAGCCCCCTGATGCGGCGGGAGGGCCTTTTATGGGCCGGGGAGCTGTTTTTT
CDR3aa: CASSPLMRREGLLWAGELFF

v_gene: TRBV3-1
abundance: many
d_gene: NA
j_gene: TRBJ1-1
CDR3nt: TGTGCCAGCAACACAAGGGAAAGGGAAGGAACTGAAGCTTTCTTT
CDR3aa: CASNTREREGTEAFF

v_gene: TRBV11-2
abundance: many
d_gene: TRBD2
j_gene: TRBJ2-2
CDR3nt: TGTGCCAGCAGCCGTCGGACTAGCGACACCGGGGAGCTGTTTTTT
CDR3aa: CASSRRTSDTGELFF

v_gene: TRBV9
abundance: many
d_gene: NA
j_gene: TRBJ2-3
CDR3nt: TGTGCCAGCAGCGTAGGTAGTCTCAACACAGATACGCAGTATTTT
CDR3aa: CASSVGSLNTDTQYF

v_gene: TRBV15
abundance: many
d_gene: TRBD1
j_gene: TRBJ2-7
CDR3nt: TGTGCCACCAGCAGACGGACAGGGGATGGCTCCTACGAGCAGTACTTC
CDR3aa: CATSRRTGDGSYEQYF

v_gene: TRBV20-1
abundance: many
d_gene: TRBD2
j_gene: TRBJ2-1
CDR3nt: TGCAGTGCTGCCTCGTCACTAGCGGGCTCCTACAATGAGCAGTTCTTC
CDR3aa: CSAASSLAGSYNEQFF

v_gene: TRBV29-1
abundance: many
d_gene: TRBD2
j_gene: TRBJ2-1
CDR3nt: TGCAGCGTTGAAAGCGGGAGGGATGGTGAGCAGTTCTTC
CDR3aa: CSVESGRDGEQFF

v_gene: TRBV5-4
abundance: NA
d_gene: TRBD1
j_gene: TRBJ2-7
CDR3nt: TGTGCCAGCAGCGGAAGAGGACAGGGTGGGAACGTGCCCTACGAGCAGTACTTC
CDR3aa: CASSGRGQGGNVPYEQYF

v_gene: TRBV19
abundance: many
d_gene: NA
j_gene: TRBJ2-7
CDR3nt: TGTGCCAGTAGTATTGGGACCAGCCTGGGCGAGCAGTACTTC
CDR3aa: CASSIGTSLGEQYF

v_gene: TRBV7-2
abundance: few
d_gene: NA
j_gene: TRBJ2-7
CDR3nt: TGTGCCAGCAGACCGTCGGGGAGATCCTACGAGCAGTACTTC
CDR3aa: CASRPSGRSYEQYF

v_gene: TRBV6-5
abundance: many
d_gene: NA
j_gene: TRBJ1-1
CDR3nt: TGTGCCAGCAGTTTGCAAGGGCGCGAGGCTTTCTTT
CDR3aa: CASSLQGREAFF

v_gene: TRBV19
abundance: many
d_gene: NA
j_gene: TRBJ1-1
CDR3nt: TGTGCCAGTAGTATTTTAAGGACGAACACTGAAGCTTTCTTT
CDR3aa: CASSILRTNTEAFF

v_gene: TRBV3-1
abundance: NA
d_gene: TRBD1
j_gene: TRBJ1-5
CDR3nt: TGTGCCAGCAGCAGGGACAGCGATCAGCCCCAGCATTTT
CDR3aa: CASSRDSDQPQHF

v_gene: TRBV12-5
abundance: many
d_gene: NA
j_gene: TRBJ1-2
CDR3nt: TGTGCTAGTGGTTTGCTGACGGGTTATGGCTACACCTTC
CDR3aa: CASGLLTGYGYTF

v_gene: TRBV6-1
abundance: few
d_gene: NA
j_gene: TRBJ2-3
CDR3nt: TGTGCCTCCAAAGTACGGTTTAACACAGATACGCAGTATTTT
CDR3aa: CASKVRFNTDTQYF

v_gene: TRBV24-1
abundance: few
d_gene: NA
j_gene: TRBJ2-1
CDR3nt: TGTGCCACCAGTGAGCCGGGCCCGCAAGGGGCCAATGAGCAGTTCTTC
CDR3aa: CATSEPGPQGANEQFF

v_gene: TRBV24-1
abundance: many
d_gene: NA
j_gene: TRBJ2-2
CDR3nt: TGTGCCACCAGTGAAGAGATCGGGGAGCTGTTTTTT
CDR3aa: CATSEEIGELFF

v_gene: TRBV28
abundance: NA
d_gene: TRBD1
j_gene: TRBJ2-1
CDR3nt: TGTGCCACGAGACAGGGTAGGAATGAGCAGTTCTTC
CDR3aa: CATRQGRNEQFF

v_gene: TRBV12-3/TRBV12-4
abundance: many
d_gene: NA
j_gene: TRBJ1-1
CDR3nt: TGTGCCAGCAGTGACTGGACGGACGAAGCTTTCTTT
CDR3aa: CASSDWTDEAFF

v_gene: TRBV29-1
abundance: many
d_gene: NA
j_gene: TRBJ1-2
CDR3nt: TGCAGCGTTGAATCGGAGTTAGCTAACTATGGCTACACCTTC
CDR3aa: CSVESELANYGYTF

v_gene: TRBV19
abundance: NA
d_gene: NA
j_gene: TRBJ1-5
CDR3nt: TGTGCCAGTAGCCGACAGGCCGCGGCGCCCCAGCATTTT
CDR3aa: CASSRQAAAPQHF

v_gene: TRBV12-3/TRBV12-4
abundance: many
d_gene: TRBD1
j_gene: TRBJ2-2
CDR3nt: TGTGCCAGCAGGGCAACACAGGGGGCTAACGGGGAGCTGTTTTTT
CDR3aa: CASRATQGANGELFF

v_gene: TRBV11-2
abundance: many
d_gene: NA
j_gene: TRBJ2-3
CDR3nt: TGTGCCAGCAGCCTTCGGTGGAGTGTTCGGGATACGCAGTATTTT
CDR3aa: CASSLRWSVRDTQYF

v_gene: TRBV5-5
abundance: many
d_gene: NA
j_gene: TRBJ1-5
CDR3nt: TGTGCCAGCAGCCTCAGGGGAGGCAACAATCAGCCCCAGCATTTT
CDR3aa: CASSLRGGNNQPQHF

v_gene: TRBV7-9
abundance: few
d_gene: NA
j_gene: TRBJ2-2
CDR3nt: TGTGCCAGCAGTAGGAGTGGTGCGTCCGGGGAGCTGTTTTTT
CDR3aa: CASSRSGASGELFF

v_gene: TRBV5-1
abundance: NA
d_gene: TRBD2
j_gene: TRBJ2-1
CDR3nt: TGCGCCAGCAGCTTGGTGCTAGCGGCCTACAATGAGCAGTTCTTC
CDR3aa: CASSLVLAAYNEQFF

v_gene: TRBV10-2
abundance: NA
d_gene: TRBD1
j_gene: TRBJ2-5
CDR3nt: TGCGCCAGCAGTGAACCGGACAGGGACGAGACCCAGTACTTC
CDR3aa: CASSEPDRDETQYF

v_gene: TRBV12-3/TRBV12-4
abundance: many
d_gene: NA
j_gene: TRBJ2-7
CDR3nt: TGTGCCAGCAGTTTTTCCCTTACCTACGAGCAGTACTTC
CDR3aa: CASSFSLTYEQYF

v_gene: TRBV4-2
abundance: many
d_gene: NA
j_gene: TRBJ1-4
CDR3nt: TGTGCCAGCAGCCAAGAGAACCGGGGGGAAAAACTGTTTTTT
CDR3aa: CASSQENRGEKLFF

v_gene: TRBV11-2
abundance: many
d_gene: NA
j_gene: TRBJ2-2
CDR3nt: TGTGCCAGCAGCTTACGTCGGACAGAGAACACCGGGGAGCTGTTTTTT
CDR3aa: CASSLRRTENTGELFF

v_gene: TRBV10-3
abundance: few
d_gene: NA
j_gene: TRBJ2-7
CDR3nt: TGTGCCATCAGTGCGTTCGGTGATCCGCCGACTAATACTGCCTACGAGCAGTACTTC
CDR3aa: CAISAFGDPPTNTAYEQYF

v_gene: TRBV6-1
abundance: many
d_gene: NA
j_gene: TRBJ1-4
CDR3nt: TGTGCCACCCTCCCCAGGGCGGGCGGGGGTAGGACTAATGAAAAACTGTTTTTT
CDR3aa: CATLPRAGGGRTNEKLFF

v_gene: TRBV12-3/TRBV12-4
abundance: many
d_gene: NA
j_gene: TRBJ1-1
CDR3nt: TGTGCCAGCAGCCCCCGTGGGGATATGAACACTGAAGCTTTCTTT
CDR3aa: CASSPRGDMNTEAFF

v_gene: TRBV11-2
abundance: many
d_gene: TRBD2
j_gene: TRBJ2-1
CDR3nt: TGTGCCAGCAGCCCCATCTCGGGGAGGGCCGGGAATGAGCAGTTCTTC
CDR3aa: CASSPISGRAGNEQFF

v_gene: TRBV11-2
abundance: NA
d_gene: TRBD2
j_gene: TRBJ2-1
CDR3nt: TGTGCCAGCAGCCGCGATAGCGGGCGTTGGAATGAGCGGTTCTTC
CDR3aa: CASSRDSGRWNERFF

v_gene: TRBV10-3
abundance: many
d_gene: NA
j_gene: TRBJ2-1
CDR3nt: TGTGCCATCAGTGATCGGAACAGGACCTACAATGAGCAGTTCTTC
CDR3aa: CAISDRNRTYNEQFF

v_gene: TRBV20-1
abundance: many
d_gene: TRBD2
j_gene: TRBJ2-1
CDR3nt: TGCAGTGCTAGAGATGGAACTAGCGGGAGAAGTGAGCAGTTCTTC
CDR3aa: CSARDGTSGRSEQFF

v_gene: TRBV12-3/TRBV12-4
abundance: many
d_gene: NA
j_gene: TRBJ2-3
CDR3nt: TGTGCCACCAGAGAAGGGGCAGATACGCAGTATTTT
CDR3aa: CATREGADTQYF

v_gene: TRBV11-2
abundance: many
d_gene: NA
j_gene: TRBJ2-1
CDR3nt: TGTGCCAGCAGCCTAGCTTGGGCAGGATGGGACTACAATGAGCAGTTCTTC
CDR3aa: CASSLAWAGWDYNEQFF

v_gene: TRBV19
abundance: many
d_gene: NA
j_gene: TRBJ2-3
CDR3nt: TGCGCCAGTAGTGATATTGGGAGCGGGGATACGCAGTATTTT
CDR3aa: CASSDIGSGDTQYF

v_gene: TRBV7-8
abundance: many
d_gene: NA
j_gene: TRBJ1-4
CDR3nt: TGTGCCAGCAGCCGGTTGACTGCAACTAATGAAAAACTGTTTTTT
CDR3aa: CASSRLTATNEKLFF

v_gene: TRBV6-2/TRBV6-3
abundance: NA
d_gene: NA
j_gene: TRBJ1-1
CDR3nt: TGTGCCAGCTCAATCCTCCAGAGGATGAACACTGAAGCTTTCTTT
CDR3aa: CASSILQRMNTEAFF

v_gene: TRBV10-2
abundance: many
d_gene: NA
j_gene: TRBJ1-4
CDR3nt: TGCGCCAGCAGTGAGAGGCCGAGTAATGAAAAACTGTTTTTT
CDR3aa: CASSERPSNEKLFF

v_gene: TRBV2
abundance: many
d_gene: NA
j_gene: TRBJ2-5
CDR3nt: TGTGCCAGCAGTGACTTCCTAGGAGAGACCCAGTACTTC
CDR3aa: CASSDFLGETQYF

v_gene: TRBV7-9
abundance: many
d_gene: NA
j_gene: TRBJ1-2
CDR3nt: TGTGCCACCTGGACGGATACAGGGCTAGCTAACTATGGCTACACCTTC
CDR3aa: CATWTDTGLANYGYTF

v_gene: TRBV19
abundance: many
d_gene: NA
j_gene: TRBJ1-1
CDR3nt: TGTGCCAGTAGTTTGGCAAACACTGAAGCTTTCTTT
CDR3aa: CASSLANTEAFF

v_gene: TRBV11-2
abundance: many
d_gene: NA
j_gene: TRBJ1-1
CDR3nt: TGTGCCAGCAGCGGGGGGAGGGTGGGGGTCACTGAAGCTTTCTTT
CDR3aa: CASSGGRVGVTEAFF